This TCR beta chain emerged from a study of T cells in Graves' hyperthyroidism and ophthalmopathy. Amplification of TCR beta CDR3 regions used RNA as the template. A set of HTBI primers served as the primers for a first-round RT-PCR of the TCR CDR3. TCRdb fed the multiplex PCR reads into MiXCR, producing one record per CDR3 protein. This sample carries a few hundred thousand distinct CDR3 sequences, around 15% of them seen once, and the ten largest clones take around 5.3%. The CDR3 covers 14 residues. V shed 3 bases and J shed 7 bases, with 15 bases lying between them. CDR1 is MDHEN and CDR2 is SYDVKM in the germline V gene. This clonotype came up many times.

Specimen: blood. The rearrangement links TRBV28 to TRBJ1-1; a weak D match, TRBD1 (5 bases). This clonotype originated in a woman between 18 and 29 years old with Graves' hyperthyroidism. The CDR3 protein is CASSLLVPTVEAFF. CDR3 in DNA: TGTGCCAGCAGTTTGTTGGTTCCGACAGTTGAAGCTTTCTTT. The full variable domain, completed using reference TRBV28 and TRBJ1-1, is DVKVTQSSRYLVKRTGEKVFLECVQDMDHENMFWYRQDPGLGLRLIYFSYDVKMKEKGDIPEGYSVSREKKERFSLILESASTNQTSMYLCASSLLVPTVEAFFGQGTRLTVV.